The T cell receptor beta chain described here comes from a study of Graves' ophthalmopathy and Graves' hyperthyroidism. This clonotype appeared many times. Given the absence of the conserved phenylalanine or tryptophan at the CDR3 end, a read error is likely. The authors amplified TCR beta CDR3 regions from RNA transcripts. HTBI-primed RT-PCR formed the first round, and a multiplex PCR formed the second. TCRdb re-derived calls from the multiplex PCR reads in MiXCR, one entry per CDR3 protein. The table shows under 400,000 distinct CDR3 sequences, with about a sixth occurring only once. CDR1 is MDHEN, CDR2 SYDVKM, per germline. V dropped 6 bases and J dropped 7; count of bases not matched to a gene: 8. The CDR3 covers 13 residues.

The source material was peripheral blood. The receptor was isolated from an adult man with Graves' ophthalmopathy. The chain combines TRBV28 with TRBJ1-1; TRBD1 aligns across 7 bases. The CDR3 coding sequence is TGTGCCAGCAGGACGAGGGACAGACTTGAAGCTTTCCTT. Translating gives CASRTRDRLEAFL.